The clone carrying this TCR beta chain was found a few times. Its target is unknown. A 5'RACE template-switching step, the method used to make TCR cDNA, added a universal primer site and UMIs. TCRdb reprocessed the 5' RACE reads with MiXCR, giving one entry per CDR3 protein. The repertoire holds some 150,000 distinct CDR3 sequences, 9.3% seen once, with 35% to 40% in the top ten. The data are from a study of T cells after yellow fever vaccination. Study-level results: The secondary T-cell response peaked on day 5, not day 15, but was weaker.

The sequencing here drew on CD8+ T cells sorted from PBMCs, taken 45 days after the yellow fever booster vaccination. This clonotype was obtained from a man between 18 and 29 years old who received the YFV17D yellow fever vaccine.

CDR3 in DNA: TGCGCCAGCAGCCGGAATATAGACGGAGCTTTCTTT. Protein product: CASSRNIDGAFF. V gene TRBV5-1 combines with J gene TRBJ1-1, with unresolved D. CDR1 SGHRS and CDR2 YFSETQ come from the germline V gene. With 4 bases removed from V and 10 bases from J, the gap between germline ends came to 14 bases. The CDR3 consists of 12 residues.